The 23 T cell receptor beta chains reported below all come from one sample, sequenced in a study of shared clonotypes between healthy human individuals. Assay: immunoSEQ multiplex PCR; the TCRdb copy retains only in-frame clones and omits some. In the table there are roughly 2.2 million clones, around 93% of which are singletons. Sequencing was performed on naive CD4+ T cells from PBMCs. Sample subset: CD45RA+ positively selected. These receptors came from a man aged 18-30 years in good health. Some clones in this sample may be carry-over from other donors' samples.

The DNA of the CDR3 is TGTGCCAGCAGTGAAATTTCCTTAGGGTCAGGATCGTACTACGAGCAGTACTTC. Its protein is CASSEISLGSGSYYEQYF. This chain uses TRBV6-4 with TRBJ2-7; D gene ambiguous. The germline CDR1 and CDR2 sequences are MRHNA and SNTAGT. The CDR3 runs 18 residues. With 3 bases removed from V and 3 bases from J, the gap between germline ends came to 24 bases.

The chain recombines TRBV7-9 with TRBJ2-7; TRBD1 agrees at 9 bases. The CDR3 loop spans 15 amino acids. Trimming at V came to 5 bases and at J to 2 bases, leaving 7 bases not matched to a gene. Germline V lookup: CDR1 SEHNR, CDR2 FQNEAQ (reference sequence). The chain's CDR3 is CASSARQGGAYEQYF. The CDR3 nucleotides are TGTGCCAGCAGCGCGCGACAGGGGGGAGCCTACGAGCAGTACTTC.

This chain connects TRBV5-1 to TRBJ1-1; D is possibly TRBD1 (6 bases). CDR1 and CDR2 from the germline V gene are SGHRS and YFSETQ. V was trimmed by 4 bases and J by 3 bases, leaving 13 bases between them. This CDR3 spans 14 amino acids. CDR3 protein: CASSGQGRYTEAFF. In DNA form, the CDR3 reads TGCGCCAGCAGCGGGCAGGGGAGGTACACTGAAGCTTTCTTT.

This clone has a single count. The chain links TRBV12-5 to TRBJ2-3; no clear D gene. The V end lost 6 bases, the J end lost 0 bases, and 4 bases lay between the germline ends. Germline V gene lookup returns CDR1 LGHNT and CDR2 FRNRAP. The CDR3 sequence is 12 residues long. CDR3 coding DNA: TGTGCTAGTGGGGACAGCACAGATACGCAGTATTTT. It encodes CASGDSTDTQYF.

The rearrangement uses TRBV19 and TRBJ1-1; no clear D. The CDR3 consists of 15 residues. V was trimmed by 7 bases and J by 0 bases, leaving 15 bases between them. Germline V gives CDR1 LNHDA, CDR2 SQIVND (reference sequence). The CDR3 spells CASTSMSTVNTEAFF. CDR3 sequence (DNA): TGTGCCAGTACCTCAATGAGCACAGTGAACACTGAAGCTTTCTTT. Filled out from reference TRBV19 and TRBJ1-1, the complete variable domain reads DGGITQSPKYLFRKEGQNVTLSCEQNLNHDAMYWYRQDPGQGLRLIYYSQIVNDFQKGDIAEGYSVSREKKESFPLTVTSAQKNPTAFYLCASTSMSTVNTEAFFGQGTRLTVV.

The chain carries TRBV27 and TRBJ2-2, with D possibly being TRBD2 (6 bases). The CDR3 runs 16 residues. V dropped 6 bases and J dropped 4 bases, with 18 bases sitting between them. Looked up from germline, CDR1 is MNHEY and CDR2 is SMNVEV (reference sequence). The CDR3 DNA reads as TGTGCCAGCAGGCCACCAAGGGCGGGGTTCACCGGGGAGCTGTTTTTT. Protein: CASRPPRAGFTGELFF.

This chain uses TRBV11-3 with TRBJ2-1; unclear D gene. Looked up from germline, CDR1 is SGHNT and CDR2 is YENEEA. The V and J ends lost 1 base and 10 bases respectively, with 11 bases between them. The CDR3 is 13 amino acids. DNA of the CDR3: TGTGCCAGCAGCTTAGGCCAGGATAGGGAGCAGTTCTTC. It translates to CASSLGQDREQFF.

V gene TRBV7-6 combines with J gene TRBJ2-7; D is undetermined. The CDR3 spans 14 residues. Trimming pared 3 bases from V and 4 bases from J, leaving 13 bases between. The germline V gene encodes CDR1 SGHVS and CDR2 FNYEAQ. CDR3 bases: TGTGCCAGCAGCTTGGGCCATCTCCTTTACGAGCAGTACTTC. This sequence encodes CASSLGHLLYEQYF.

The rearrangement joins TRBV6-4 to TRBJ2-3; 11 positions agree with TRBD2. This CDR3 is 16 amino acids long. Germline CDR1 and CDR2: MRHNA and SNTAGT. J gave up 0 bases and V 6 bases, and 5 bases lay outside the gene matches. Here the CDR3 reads CASRPTSGASTDTQYF. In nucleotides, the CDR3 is TGTGCCAGCAGGCCGACTAGCGGGGCAAGCACAGATACGCAGTATTTT.

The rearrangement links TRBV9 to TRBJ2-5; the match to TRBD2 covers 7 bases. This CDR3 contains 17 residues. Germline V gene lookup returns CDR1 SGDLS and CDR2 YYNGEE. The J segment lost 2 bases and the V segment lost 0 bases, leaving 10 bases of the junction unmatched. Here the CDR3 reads CASSVATGLIPQETQYF. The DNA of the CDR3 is TGTGCCAGCAGCGTAGCTACGGGACTAATCCCTCAAGAGACCCAGTACTTC.

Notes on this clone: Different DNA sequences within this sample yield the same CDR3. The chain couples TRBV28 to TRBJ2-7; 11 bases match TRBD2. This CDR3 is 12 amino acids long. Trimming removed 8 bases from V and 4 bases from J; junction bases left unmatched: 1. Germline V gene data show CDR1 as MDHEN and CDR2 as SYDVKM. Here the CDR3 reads CASGTSGYEQYF. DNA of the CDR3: TGTGCCAGCGGGACTAGCGGTTACGAGCAGTACTTC. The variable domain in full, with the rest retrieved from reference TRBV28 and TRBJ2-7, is DVKVTQSSRYLVKRTGEKVFLECVQDMDHENMFWYRQDPGLGLRLIYFSYDVKMKEKGDIPEGYSVSREKKERFSLILESASTNQTSMYLCASGTSGYEQYFGPGTRLTVT.

The CDR3 coding sequence is TGTGCCAGCAGCCGCAACGGCGGGGACGGGGAGCAGTACTTC. Its protein product is CASSRNGGDGEQYF. The chain carries TRBV7-9 and TRBJ2-7, with D possibly matching TRBD2 (6 bases). CDR3 length: 14 residues. The germline V gene encodes CDR1 SEHNR and CDR2 FQNEAQ (reference sequence). Trimming removed 5 bases from V and 7 bases from J, with 18 bases in between.

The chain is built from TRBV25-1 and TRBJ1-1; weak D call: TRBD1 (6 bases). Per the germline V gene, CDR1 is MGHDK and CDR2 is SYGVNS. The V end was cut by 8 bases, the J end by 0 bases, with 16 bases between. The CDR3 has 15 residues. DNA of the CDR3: TGTGCCAGCTCCAACCCGGGGGCGATGAACACTGAAGCTTTCTTT. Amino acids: CASSNPGAMNTEAFF.

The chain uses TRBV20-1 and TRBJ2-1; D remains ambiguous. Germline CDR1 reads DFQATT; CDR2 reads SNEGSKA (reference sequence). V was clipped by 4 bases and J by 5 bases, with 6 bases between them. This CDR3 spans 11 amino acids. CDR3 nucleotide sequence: TGCAGTGCTAACTGGAACAATGAGCAGTTCTTC. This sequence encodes CSANWNNEQFF.

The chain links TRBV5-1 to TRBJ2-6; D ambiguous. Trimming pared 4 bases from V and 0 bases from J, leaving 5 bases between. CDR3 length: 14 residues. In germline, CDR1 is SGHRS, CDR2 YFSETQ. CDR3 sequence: CASSHDSGANVLTF. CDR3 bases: TGCGCCAGCAGCCATGACTCTGGGGCCAACGTCCTGACTTTC.

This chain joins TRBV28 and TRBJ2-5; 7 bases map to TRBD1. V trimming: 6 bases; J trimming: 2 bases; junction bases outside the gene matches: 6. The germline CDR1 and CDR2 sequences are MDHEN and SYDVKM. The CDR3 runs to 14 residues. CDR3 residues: CASRLPGGQETQYF. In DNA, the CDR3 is TGTGCCAGCAGACTACCAGGGGGACAAGAGACCCAGTACTTC.

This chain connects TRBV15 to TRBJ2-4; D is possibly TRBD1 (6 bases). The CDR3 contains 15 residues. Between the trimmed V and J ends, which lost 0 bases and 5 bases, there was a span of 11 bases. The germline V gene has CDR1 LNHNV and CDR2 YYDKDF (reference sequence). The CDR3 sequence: CATSRDFAGENIQYF. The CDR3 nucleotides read TGTGCCACCAGCAGAGATTTTGCAGGGGAAAACATTCAGTACTTC.

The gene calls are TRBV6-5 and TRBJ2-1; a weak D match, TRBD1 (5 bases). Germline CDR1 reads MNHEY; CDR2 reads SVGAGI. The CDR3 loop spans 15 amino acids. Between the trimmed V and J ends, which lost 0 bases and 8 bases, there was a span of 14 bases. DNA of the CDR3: TGTGCCAGCAGTTACTCGCAGGGTCGTTTGGATGAGCAGTTCTTC. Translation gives CASSYSQGRLDEQFF.

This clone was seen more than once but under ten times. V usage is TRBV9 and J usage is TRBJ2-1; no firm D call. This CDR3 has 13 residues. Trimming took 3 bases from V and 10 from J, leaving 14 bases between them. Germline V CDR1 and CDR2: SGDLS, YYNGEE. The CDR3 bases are TGTGCCAGCAGCGGATCAGTAGCTGGCGAGCAGTTCTTC. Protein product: CASSGSVAGEQFF.

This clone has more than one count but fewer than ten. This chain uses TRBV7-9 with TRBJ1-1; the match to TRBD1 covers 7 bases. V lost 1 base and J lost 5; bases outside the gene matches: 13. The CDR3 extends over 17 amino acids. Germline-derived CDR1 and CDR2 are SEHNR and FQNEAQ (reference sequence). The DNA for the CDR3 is TGTGCCAGCAGCTTAGGGTACAGGGGAGAAGGGGTTACTGAAGCTTTCTTT. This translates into CASSLGYRGEGVTEAFF.

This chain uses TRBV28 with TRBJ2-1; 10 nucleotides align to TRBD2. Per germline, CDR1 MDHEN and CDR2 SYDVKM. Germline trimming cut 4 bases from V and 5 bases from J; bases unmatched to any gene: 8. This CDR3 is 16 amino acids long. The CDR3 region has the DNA TGTGCCAGCAGTTCTGGGGGACTAGCGAAAAACAATGAGCAGTTCTTC. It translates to CASSSGGLAKNNEQFF.

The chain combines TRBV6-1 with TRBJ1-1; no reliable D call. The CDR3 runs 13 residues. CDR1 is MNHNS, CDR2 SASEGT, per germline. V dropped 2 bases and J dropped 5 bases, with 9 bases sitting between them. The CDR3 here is CASSEQDGTEAFF. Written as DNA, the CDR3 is TGTGCCAGCAGTGAACAAGATGGGACTGAAGCTTTCTTT.

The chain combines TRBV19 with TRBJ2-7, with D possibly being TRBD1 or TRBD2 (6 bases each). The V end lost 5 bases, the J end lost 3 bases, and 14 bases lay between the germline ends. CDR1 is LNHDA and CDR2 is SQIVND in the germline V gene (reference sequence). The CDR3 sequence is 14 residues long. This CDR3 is CASSPRQEGYEQYF. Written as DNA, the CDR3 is TGTGCCAGTAGTCCAAGACAGGAGGGCTACGAGCAGTACTTC.